A selection of T cell receptor beta chains follows, all from one sample in a study of T-cell reconstitution after alpha-beta-depleted transplantation in children. TCRdb used MiXCR to reprocess the PCR reads, holding one entry per CDR3 protein. This sample yields approximately 220,000 distinct CDR3 sequences, of which roughly 15% are seen a single time; just under 45% belongs to the top ten. The sequenced sample was PBMCs, mostly from graft donor cells, obtained 360 days after TCRalphabeta/CD19-depleted stem cell transplant. The origin of the receptors is a male patient aged 2 to 9 who had a stem cell transplant for acute lymphoblastic leukemia, so the T cells may come from the graft donor. The CDR3 runs from the conserved cysteine through the conserved F or W. A D gene is named only where the DNA matches it firmly. Clone size, where shown, is once, few, many, or a class for clones that have expanded.

D: -; size: many; V: TRBV13; J: TRBJ1-1; DNA: TGTGCCAGCAGCTTAGAGCTCGGGATGAACACTGAAGCTTTCTTT; CDR3: CASSLELGMNTEAFF
D: -; size: -; V: TRBV28; J: TRBJ1-6; DNA: TGTGCCAGCAGACTTCCGGGGAATTCACCCCTCCACTTT; CDR3: CASRLPGNSPLHF
D: TRBD1; size: few; V: TRBV4-2; J: TRBJ1-6; DNA: TGTGCCAGCAGCCAAGATCTACAGGGGAATTCACCCCTCCACTTT; CDR3: CASSQDLQGNSPLHF
D: TRBD2; size: few; V: TRBV5-6; J: TRBJ2-2; DNA: TGTGCCAGCAGGTCATTAGCGGGAGACACCGGGGAGCTGTTTTTT; CDR3: CASRSLAGDTGELFF
D: -; size: -; V: TRBV29-1; J: TRBJ2-7; DNA: TGCAGCGTAGTTGACACGGGACGACACTACGAGCAGTACTTC; CDR3: CSVVDTGRHYEQYF
D: -; size: -; V: TRBV3-1; J: TRBJ1-5; DNA: TGTGCCAGCAGCCAACAAGTCAATCAGCCCCAGCATTTT; CDR3: CASSQQVNQPQHF
D: -; size: -; V: TRBV12-3/TRBV12-4; J: TRBJ2-3; DNA: TGTGCCAGCAGTTTAGGAGGGAGCACGCAGTATTTT; CDR3: CASSLGGSTQYF
D: -; size: -; V: TRBV4-2; J: TRBJ2-5; DNA: TGTGCCAGCAGCCCTACCCCGGGTCTAGGGGTTCAAGAGACCCAGTACTTC; CDR3: CASSPTPGLGVQETQYF
D: -; size: -; V: TRBV5-1; J: TRBJ2-5; DNA: TGCGCCAGCAGCTTGAGCCTAGGGGTCCATCAAGAGACCCAGTACTTC; CDR3: CASSLSLGVHQETQYF
D: TRBD1; size: -; V: TRBV5-1; J: TRBJ1-2; DNA: TGCGCCAGCTCTCCTCGACAGGGGTCTTCCAACTATGGCTACACCTTC; CDR3: CASSPRQGSSNYGYTF
D: TRBD1; size: many; V: TRBV27; J: TRBJ1-2; DNA: TGTGCCAGCAGGACAGGGGGAAACTATGGCTACACCTTC; CDR3: CASRTGGNYGYTF
D: TRBD2; size: -; V: TRBV20-1; J: TRBJ2-5; DNA: TGCAGTGCTAGAGTGAAGCGGGGGGGCCCAGCAGAGACCCAGTACTTC; CDR3: CSARVKRGGPAETQYF
D: -; size: many; V: TRBV12-3/TRBV12-4; J: TRBJ2-2; DNA: TGTGCCAGCACCCCCACGCCCTTTAGTCCCACCGGGGAGCTGTTTTTT; CDR3: CASTPTPFSPTGELFF
D: TRBD2; size: few; V: TRBV11-1; J: TRBJ2-1; DNA: TGTGCCAGCAGCCCCGCCCCCTCTCTAGCGGGAGATAACTACAATGAGCAGTTCTTC; CDR3: CASSPAPSLAGDNYNEQFF
D: -; size: few; V: TRBV3-1; J: TRBJ2-7; DNA: TGTGCCAGCAGCCAATTTCCGGGGAGCACCGAACTTAACTACGAGCAGTACTTC; CDR3: CASSQFPGSTELNYEQYF
D: -; size: once; V: TRBV6-5; J: TRBJ2-1; DNA: TGTGCCAGCAGTACCTCTTGGAGCCTCGGGGATGAGCAGTTCTTC; CDR3: CASSTSWSLGDEQFF
D: -; size: -; V: TRBV24-1; J: TRBJ2-5; DNA: TGTGCCACCAGTGATCCCTATAATGACGGGCAAGAGACCCAGTACTTC; CDR3: CATSDPYNDGQETQYF
D: TRBD1; size: -; V: TRBV6-5; J: TRBJ1-1; DNA: TGTGCCAGCAACATACTAGGGACAGTTGGTGAAGCTTTCTTT; CDR3: CASNILGTVGEAFF
D: -; size: -; V: TRBV5-1; J: TRBJ1-2; DNA: TGCGCCAGCAGCTTGGCTTTAGGGGCCAACTATGGCTACACCTTC; CDR3: CASSLALGANYGYTF
D: -; size: -; V: TRBV4-3; J: TRBJ1-2; DNA: TGCGCCAGCAGCCAAGATCGGGACGTCTACTATGGCTACACCTTC; CDR3: CASSQDRDVYYGYTF
D: -; size: many; V: TRBV7-8; J: TRBJ2-5; DNA: TGTGCCAGCAGCCTAGACAGAGAGGAGACCCAGTACTTC; CDR3: CASSLDREETQYF
D: TRBD1; size: many; V: TRBV10-3; J: TRBJ1-2; DNA: TGTGTCATTTCGACAGGGTCCGACTATGGCTACACCTTC; CDR3: CVISTGSDYGYTF
D: -; size: many; V: TRBV20-1; J: TRBJ1-1; DNA: TGCAGGACGCAACCTCCGGACAGGAACACTGAAGCTTTCTTT; CDR3: CRTQPPDRNTEAFF
D: TRBD1; size: -; V: TRBV5-5; J: TRBJ2-7; DNA: TGTGCCAGCAGCTTGATGGGCCGGGACAGGGACTTCTACGAGCAGTACTTC; CDR3: CASSLMGRDRDFYEQYF
D: -; size: few; V: TRBV5-1; J: TRBJ2-4; DNA: TGCGCCAGCAGCTTGGGACAGCTGGCCAAAAACATTCAGTACTTC; CDR3: CASSLGQLAKNIQYF
D: TRBD1; size: few; V: TRBV6-2/TRBV6-3; J: TRBJ2-1; DNA: TGTGCCAGCAGTTACTCGACCCCAGGGGGTGAGCAGTTCTTC; CDR3: CASSYSTPGGEQFF
D: -; size: many; V: TRBV7-8; J: TRBJ1-1; DNA: TGTGCCAGCAGCTTAGTACCGAATCCGTACAGGGCGGGTGAAGCTTTCTTT; CDR3: CASSLVPNPYRAGEAFF
D: TRBD2; size: -; V: TRBV6-2/TRBV6-3; J: TRBJ2-1; DNA: TGTGCCAGCATCGCACTAGCGGGGTCCTACAATGAGCAGTTCTTC; CDR3: CASIALAGSYNEQFF
D: TRBD1; size: -; V: TRBV7-2; J: TRBJ2-7; DNA: TGTGCCAGCAGCGTCTACAGGGGGTCTTATAGAGAGCAGTACTTC; CDR3: CASSVYRGSYREQYF
D: -; size: -; V: TRBV7-2; J: TRBJ1-1; DNA: TGTGCCAGCAGCTCCCTTCGGGAGGCTGAAGCTTTCTTT; CDR3: CASSSLREAEAFF
D: TRBD1; size: -; V: TRBV2; J: TRBJ1-5; DNA: TGTGCCAGCACCTTGACAGGGGCCTTGAGTTTT; CDR3: CASTLTGALSF
D: TRBD2; size: -; V: TRBV27; J: TRBJ2-1; DNA: TGTGCCAGCAGCTACGGGCCGGCGGGGGGGCCAAACAATGAGCAGTTCTTC; CDR3: CASSYGPAGGPNNEQFF
D: -; size: -; V: TRBV7-9; J: TRBJ1-4; DNA: TGTGCCAGCAGCCTCATCCGGGGTGACGAAAAACTGTTTTTT; CDR3: CASSLIRGDEKLFF
D: TRBD1; size: few; V: TRBV11-2; J: TRBJ1-2; DNA: TGTGCCAGCAGCAAAGACGGGACAGTGGTTTATGGCTACACCTTC; CDR3: CASSKDGTVVYGYTF
D: TRBD2; size: -; V: TRBV28; J: TRBJ2-2; DNA: TGTGCCAGCAGTCCTCGGGGGGGCTTCGGCGGGGAGCTGTTTTTT; CDR3: CASSPRGGFGGELFF
D: TRBD2; size: few; V: TRBV20-1; J: TRBJ2-7; DNA: TGCAGTGCTCACAAGGGACTAGCGGGGGCCTACGAGCAGTACTTC; CDR3: CSAHKGLAGAYEQYF
D: TRBD1; size: few; V: TRBV12-3/TRBV12-4; J: TRBJ2-2; DNA: TGTGCCAGCAGTTTGGAGGACAGGGTCGCGACCGGGGAGCTGTTTTTT; CDR3: CASSLEDRVATGELFF
D: -; size: few; V: TRBV4-3; J: TRBJ2-1; DNA: TGCGCCAGCAGCCAAGGGGTGGCTAGGCCTCGCCTCGGCAATGAGCAGTTCTTC; CDR3: CASSQGVARPRLGNEQFF
D: TRBD1; size: -; V: TRBV5-1; J: TRBJ1-5; DNA: TGCGCCAGCAGCTCGGGGACAGGGGCTAGCAATCAGCCCCAGCATTTT; CDR3: CASSSGTGASNQPQHF